This TCR beta chain was recovered during a study of blood T cell repertoires in COVID-19. In the study overall: Samples came from the United States, Italy and Spain, spanning acute and convalescent COVID-19. T cells, B-cell-depleted T cells, or PBMCs provided the cDNA or gDNA that served as material.

Sequenced by immunoSEQ multiplex PCR; TCRdb stores in-frame clones only, minus some. The table has 200,000 or so clones, 80% to 85% seen once. Germline CDR1 is MDHEN and CDR2 is SYDVKM. The CDR3 runs to 13 residues. V was cut by 6 bases and J by 5 bases, with 13 bases left in between. This clonotype originated in a man aged 35-49 years who had recovered from COVID-19. The source material was PBMCs or T cells enriched from blood (not recorded which). The rearrangement joins TRBV28 to TRBJ1-2; maybe TRBD1 (6 bases). The CDR3 loop is CASRRTGRYGYTF. Here the CDR3 DNA reads TGTGCCAGCAGACGTACAGGGCGGTATGGCTACACCTTC.